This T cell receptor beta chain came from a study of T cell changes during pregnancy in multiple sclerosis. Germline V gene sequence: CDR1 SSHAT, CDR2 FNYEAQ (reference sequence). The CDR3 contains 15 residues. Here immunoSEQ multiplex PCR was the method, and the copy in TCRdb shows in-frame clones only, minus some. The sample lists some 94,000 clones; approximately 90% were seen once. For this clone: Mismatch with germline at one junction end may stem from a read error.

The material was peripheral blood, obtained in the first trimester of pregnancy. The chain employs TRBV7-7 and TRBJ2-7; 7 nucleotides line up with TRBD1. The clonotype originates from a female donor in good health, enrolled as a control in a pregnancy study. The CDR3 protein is CASSLMTGSKYEQYF. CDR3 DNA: TGTGCTAGCAGCTTAATGACAGGGAGTAAATACGAGCAGTACTTC. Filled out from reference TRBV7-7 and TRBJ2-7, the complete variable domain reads GAGVSQSPRYKVTKRGQDVTLRCDPISSHATLYWYQQALGQGPEFLTYFNYEAQPDKSGLPSDRFSAERPEGSISTLTIQRTEQRDSAMYRCASSLMTGSKYEQYFGPGTRLTVT.